A single T cell receptor (beta chain) is shown here with its context. The source of the sample is a study of blood T cell repertoires in COVID-19. On the study more broadly: Donors in the United States, Italy and Spain gave samples during acute or convalescent COVID-19. Nucleic acid was either cDNA or gDNA, and it came from T cells, B-cell-depleted T cells, or PBMCs.

Looked up from germline, CDR1 is GTSNPN and CDR2 is SVGIG (reference sequence). This CDR3 region has 16 residues. Losses at the gene ends were 3 bases for V and 5 bases for J; bases not matched to a gene: 12. Measured with immunoSEQ multiplex PCR; TCRdb has only the in-frame clones, and not every one. Here the sample spans some 110,000 clones, around 80% being singletons. The chain couples TRBV30 to TRBJ2-3; the match to TRBD2 covers 9 bases. Sequenced input: peripheral blood. This clonotype was sampled from a man in his sixties or seventies with acute or convalescent COVID-19. CDR3 nucleotides: TGTGCCTGGAGGCTAGCGGGGATGCGAGGGGGAGATACGCAGTATTTT. Its protein is CAWRLAGMRGGDTQYF.